The 30 T cell receptor beta chains below come from one sample, sequenced in a study of blood T cell repertoires in COVID-19. Libraries were prepared by immunoSEQ multiplex PCR; TCRdb keeps only in-frame clonotypes and omits some of them. Found here are under 100,000 clones, roughly 90% of them singletons; the top ten hold approximately 3.1%. The sample was peripheral blood. Receptors were obtained from a woman between 65 and 79 years old with acute or convalescent COVID-19.

The chain combines TRBV6-2 or TRBV6-3 with TRBJ2-5, with 7 bases fitting TRBD1. The CDR3 has 15 amino acids. Germline values: CDR1 MNHEY, CDR2 SVGEGT. With V trimmed by 0 bases and J by 5 bases, 6 bases remained unmatched. CDR3 loop: CASSYSGQARETQYF. The CDR3 DNA sequence: TGTGCCAGCAGTTACTCAGGACAGGCTCGGGAGACCCAGTACTTC.

The rearrangement uses TRBV19 and TRBJ1-5; D may be TRBD1 (5 bases). Germline V gene lookup returns CDR1 LNHDA and CDR2 SQIVND (reference sequence). V lost 4 bases and J 7 bases, leaving 11 bases between the germline ends. The CDR3 length is 13 residues. The CDR3 spells CASSTRRDQPQHF. The CDR3 DNA reads as TGTGCCAGTAGTACCAGGCGGGACCAGCCCCAGCATTTT. Complete variable domain (other parts from reference TRBV19 and TRBJ1-5): DGGITQSPKYLFRKEGQNVTLSCEQNLNHDAMYWYRQDPGQGLRLIYYSQIVNDFQKGDIAEGYSVSREKKESFPLTVTSAQKNPTAFYLCASSTRRDQPQHFGDGTRLSIL.

This chain links TRBV29-1 with TRBJ1-2; 8 nucleotides agree with TRBD1. V lost 5 bases and J lost 1; bases outside the gene matches: 12. Germline CDR1 SQVTM, CDR2 ANQGSEA. The CDR3 spans 16 residues. CDR3 sequence reads: CSVPQGAPQFNYGYTF. CDR3 nucleotides: TGCAGCGTTCCTCAGGGGGCCCCACAGTTTAACTATGGCTACACCTTC.

The V call is TRBV7-2, the J call TRBJ2-3, with TRBD2 identical over 7 bases. The CDR3 consists of 15 residues. Per the germline V gene, CDR1 is SGHTA and CDR2 is FQGNSA. The trim removed 6 bases at V and 2 bases at J, leaving 8 bases unmatched. The CDR3 nucleotides are TGTGCCAGCAGTCCGAGAAGCGGGGTCACAGATACGCAGTATTTT. It encodes CASSPRSGVTDTQYF.

This clone was seen a single time. The gene calls are TRBV21-1 and TRBJ2-7; TRBD2 is the table's D call, not checked against the DNA. TRBV21-1 is a listed pseudogene. This CDR3 contains 16 residues. CDR3 amino acids: CASSKGGLPSGHEQYV. The CDR3 DNA reads TGTGCCAGCAGCAAAGGAGGGTTGCCTAGCGGGCACGAGCAGTACGTC.

The V and J genes are TRBV6-4 and TRBJ2-3; D is ambiguous. The germline CDR1 and CDR2 sequences are MRHNA and SNTAGT. The CDR3 runs to 13 residues. The ends were cut back, 4 bases at V and 3 bases at J, with 8 bases in the middle. The DNA of the CDR3 is TGTGCCAGCAGTGCCAGGATAACAGATACGCAGTATTTT. Its protein is CASSARITDTQYF.

V is TRBV4-1 and J is TRBJ1-3, with 9 nucleotides matching TRBD1. With 1 base clipped from V and 7 bases from J, the junction kept 5 bases outside the gene matches. The V gene's germline CDR1 is MGHRA and CDR2 YSYEKL. The CDR3 loop spans 15 amino acids. CDR3 sequence reads: CASSQVRDRENTIYF. CDR3 nucleotide sequence: TGCGCCAGCAGCCAAGTCCGGGACAGGGAGAACACCATATATTTT.

This chain connects TRBV7-2 to TRBJ2-7; 9 bases map to TRBD2. Per germline, CDR1 SGHTA and CDR2 FQGNSA. There are 14 residues in the CDR3. V shed 5 bases and J 0 bases; nucleotides not matched to a gene: 2. The CDR3 is CASSRTSDSYEQYF. Written as DNA, the CDR3 is TGTGCCAGCAGCCGGACTAGCGACTCCTACGAGCAGTACTTC.

This clone was seen only a few times. The rearrangement uses TRBV6-5 and TRBJ1-2; tentatively, D is TRBD1 (6 bases). Germline values: CDR1 MNHEY, CDR2 SVGAGI. The CDR3 totals 13 residues. V was pared by 2 bases and J by 8 bases, with 12 bases between. The CDR3 loop reads CASSYTQDSGYTF. The CDR3 bases are TGTGCCAGCAGTTACACACAGGACAGCGGCTACACCTTC.

The V call is TRBV30, the J call TRBJ1-6, with 9 bases matching TRBD1. Germline values: CDR1 GTSNPN, CDR2 SVGIG (reference sequence). Unmatched junction bases numbered 10, after V lost 0 bases and J lost 13 bases. This CDR3 region has 15 residues. The CDR3 nucleotides read TGTGCCTGGAGTGTACAGGGGGCCCGAATTCACCCCCTCCACTTT. Protein sequence: CAWSVQGARIHPLHF. Combining the CDR3 with reference TRBV30 and TRBJ1-6 gives the whole variable domain SQTIHQWPATLVQPVGSPLSLECTVEGTSNPNLYWYRQAAGRGLQLLFYSVGIGQISSEVPQNLSASRPQDRQFILSSKKLLLSDSGFYLCAWSVQGARIHPLHFGNGTRLTVT.

The chain has TRBV19 and TRBJ1-4; D is undetermined. The germline V and J ends were trimmed by 2 bases and 2 bases, with 12 bases remaining between them. The CDR3 contains 16 residues. Germline values: CDR1 LNHDA, CDR2 SQIVND (reference sequence). In nucleotides, the CDR3 is TGTGCCAGTAGTATAAGGTTCGGGGAGACTAATGAAAAACTGTTTTTT. Protein product: CASSIRFGETNEKLFF. The variable domain in full, with the rest retrieved from reference TRBV19 and TRBJ1-4, is DGGITQSPKYLFRKEGQNVTLSCEQNLNHDAMYWYRQDPGQGLRLIYYSQIVNDFQKGDIAEGYSVSREKKESFPLTVTSAQKNPTAFYLCASSIRFGETNEKLFFGSGTQLSVL.

This clone was observed a single time. The chain couples TRBV6-2 or TRBV6-3 to TRBJ2-7; D is undetermined. The CDR3 sequence is 13 residues long. Germline values: CDR1 MNHEY, CDR2 SVGEGT. V dropped 0 bases and J dropped 7 bases, with 10 bases sitting between them. The CDR3 DNA is TGTGCCAGCAGTTACTCGAGCTTCCTAGAGCAGTACTTC. Its protein product is CASSYSSFLEQYF.

The chain recombines TRBV19 with TRBJ2-7, with 8 bases fitting TRBD2. The CDR3 sequence is 16 residues long. The V segment lost 3 bases and the J segment 7 bases; nucleotides outside the gene matches: 14. CDR1 is LNHDA and CDR2 is SQIVND in the germline V gene (reference sequence). The CDR3 DNA follows: TGTGCCAGTAGTATTACATCGGCGGGAGGACCCTTGGAGCAGTACTTC. Translating gives CASSITSAGGPLEQYF.

CDR3 DNA sequence: TGTGCCAGCATATCGCGGCAGGCGGGGGCTGAAGCTTTCTTT. Amino acids: CASISRQAGAEAFF. The V and J genes are TRBV2 and TRBJ1-1; possibly TRBD1 for D (5 bases). The V and J ends lost 7 bases and 6 bases respectively, with 18 bases between them. Germline-derived CDR1 and CDR2 are SNHLY and FYNNEI. There are 14 residues in the CDR3.

V is TRBV20-1 and J is TRBJ1-2; TRBD1 is a possible D gene (6 bases). V lost 3 bases to trimming and J lost 6 bases, with 17 bases between them. CDR1 is DFQATT and CDR2 is SNEGSKA in the germline V gene (reference sequence). The CDR3 sequence is 14 residues long. The CDR3 sequence is CSASATGTWDGYTF. CDR3 in DNA: TGCAGTGCTAGTGCTACAGGGACCTGGGATGGCTACACCTTC.

The genes are TRBV5-4 and TRBJ2-1, with TRBD2 matching over 12 bases. Germline-derived CDR1 and CDR2 are SGHNT and YYREEE (reference sequence). J lost 7 bases, V lost 2 bases, and 4 bases had no gene match. The CDR3 sequence is 15 residues long. The CDR3 DNA follows: TGTGCCAGCAGCTTCCTGGGGACTAGCGGGAATGAGCAGTTCTTC. This gives the protein CASSFLGTSGNEQFF.

V usage is TRBV19 and J usage is TRBJ1-5; tentative D call: TRBD1 (6 bases). CDR1 LNHDA and CDR2 SQIVND come from the germline V gene (reference sequence). V was trimmed by 5 bases and J by 4 bases, leaving 15 bases between them. The CDR3 extends over 15 amino acids. The CDR3 DNA reads as TGTGCCAGTAGTGGGGACCGGGACAATAATCAGCCCCAGCATTTT. Translated, it gives CASSGDRDNNQPQHF.

The chain is built from TRBV18 and TRBJ1-1, with D maybe TRBD1 (5 bases). CDR3 length equals 15 residues. Germline V gives CDR1 KGHSH, CDR2 LQKENI. Trimming took off 2 bases at V and 4 bases at J, with 14 bases between the two ends. CDR3 sequence (DNA): TGTGCCAGCTCACCATTGGGGGGAGGTGGCACTGAAGCTTTCTTT. Encoded protein: CASSPLGGGGTEAFF.

The chain links TRBV19 to TRBJ2-6, with 7 bases matching TRBD2. Losses at the gene ends were 5 bases for V and 2 bases for J; bases not matched to a gene: 15. From germline, CDR1 is LNHDA and CDR2 SQIVND (reference sequence). The CDR3 is 19 residues long. The CDR3 region is CASSPSSGGELAGANVLTF. The CDR3 nucleotides read TGTGCCAGTAGTCCCTCTTCGGGGGGTGAATTAGCTGGGGCCAACGTCCTGACTTTC.

The chain uses TRBV5-1 and TRBJ1-5; 7 positions match TRBD1. With V trimmed by 3 bases and J by 0 bases, 3 bases remained unmatched. The germline V gene encodes CDR1 SGHRS and CDR2 YFSETQ. The CDR3 covers 15 residues. CDR3: CASSSTGVSNQPQHF. The DNA for the CDR3 is TGCGCCAGCAGCTCCACAGGGGTTAGCAATCAGCCCCAGCATTTT.

In DNA, the CDR3 is TGTGCCAGCAGCCCGGGACAGGGGGACTATGGCTACACCTTC. Residues: CASSPGQGDYGYTF. V gene TRBV5-4 combines with J gene TRBJ1-2, with 11 bases that match TRBD1. Germline V gene sequence: CDR1 SGHNT, CDR2 YYREEE (reference sequence). CDR3 length: 14 residues. The J segment lost 3 bases and the V segment lost 4 bases, leaving 2 bases of the junction unmatched.

This clone was recorded once. The chain combines TRBV7-2 with TRBJ1-6; D unresolved. V lost 0 bases and J 8 bases, leaving 14 bases between the germline ends. Germline assignment: CDR1 SGHTA and CDR2 FQGNSA. The CDR3 is made up of 16 amino acids. CDR3 sequence: CASSLASTIGDSPLHF. The DNA of the CDR3 is TGTGCCAGCAGCTTAGCAAGTACGATCGGGGATTCACCCCTCCACTTT.

The chain couples TRBV7-9 to TRBJ2-7; 7 bases are a match to TRBD1. Germline CDR1 SEHNR, CDR2 FQNEAQ (reference sequence). The V and J ends lost 1 base and 1 base, in that order; junction bases with no gene match: 1. The CDR3 extends over 14 amino acids. The CDR3 DNA reads TGTGCCAGCAGCTTAGACAGGGGTTCCTACGAGCAGTACTTC. Its protein product is CASSLDRGSYEQYF.

The chain employs TRBV6-2 or TRBV6-3 and TRBJ1-2; maybe TRBD1 (6 bases). V was pared by 2 bases and J by 6 bases, with 10 bases between. CDR1 MNHEY and CDR2 SVGEGT come from the germline V gene. This CDR3 has 13 amino acids. The DNA for the CDR3 is TGTGCCAGCAGTTACAATAGGGGGAATGGCTACACCTTC. It codes for CASSYNRGNGYTF.

This chain links TRBV19 with TRBJ1-5, with a tentative D call TRBD1 (6 bases). Trimming removed 10 bases from V and 0 bases from J, with 13 bases in between. CDR3 length equals 14 residues. CDR1 and CDR2 from the germline V gene are LNHDA and SQIVND (reference sequence). CDR3 bases: TGTGCCACCACGACAGGAAATAGCAATCAGCCCCAGCATTTT. It translates to CATTTGNSNQPQHF. The full variable domain, rest sourced from reference TRBV19 and TRBJ1-5, is DGGITQSPKYLFRKEGQNVTLSCEQNLNHDAMYWYRQDPGQGLRLIYYSQIVNDFQKGDIAEGYSVSREKKESFPLTVTSAQKNPTAFYLCATTTGNSNQPQHFGDGTRLSIL.

The genes are TRBV12-5 and TRBJ2-3; a possible D gene is TRBD2 (5 bases). The ends were cut back, 5 bases at V and 6 bases at J, with 15 bases in the middle. The CDR3 has 14 amino acids. In germline, CDR1 is LGHNT, CDR2 FRNRAP. As DNA, the CDR3 is TGTGCTAGTGGTCCGGAGGCGATCGGGGATACGCAGTATTTT. Translated: CASGPEAIGDTQYF.

This clone was detected only a few times. V gene TRBV5-1 combines with J gene TRBJ1-4; D uncertain. The germline V gene has CDR1 SGHRS and CDR2 YFSETQ. This CDR3 has 16 amino acids. Trimming shortened V by 0 bases and J by 5 bases, and 14 bases separated the two germline ends. The CDR3, as DNA: TGCGCCAGCAGCTTGGCCTTTGGGCGAGGGAATGAAAAACTGTTTTTT. This sequence encodes CASSLAFGRGNEKLFF. Using reference TRBV5-1 and TRBJ1-4 for the parts outside the CDR3, the full variable domain is KAGVTQTPRYLIKTRGQQVTLSCSPISGHRSVSWYQQTPGQGLQFLFEYFSETQRNKGNFPGRFSGRQFSNSRSEMNVSTLELGDSALYLCASSLAFGRGNEKLFFGSGTQLSVL.

This clone has a handful of counts. This chain joins TRBV27 and TRBJ1-5; TRBD1 matches at 8 bases. CDR1 MNHEY and CDR2 SMNVEV come from the germline V gene (reference sequence). The CDR3 is 15 amino acids. The trim removed 5 bases at V and 4 bases at J, leaving 7 bases unmatched. The CDR3: CASSPRDRRNQPQHF. In DNA, the CDR3 is TGTGCCAGCAGTCCCCGGGACAGGAGAAATCAGCCCCAGCATTTT.

The J gene is TRBJ2-5, the V gene TRBV6-2 or TRBV6-3; 9 bases fit TRBD2. Trimming took 2 bases from V and 2 from J; bases not matched to a gene: 6. The CDR3 has 16 amino acids. Germline-derived CDR1 and CDR2 are MNHEY and SVGEGT. The CDR3 protein is CASSYSGGRGQETQYF. The CDR3 DNA is TGTGCCAGCAGTTACAGCGGGGGGCGGGGGCAAGAGACCCAGTACTTC.

The sample holds one count of this clone. This rearrangement joins TRBV6-5 to TRBJ2-1; D ambiguous. CDR1 is MNHEY, CDR2 SVGAGI, per germline. The CDR3 consists of 15 residues. V was trimmed by 3 bases and J by 5 bases, leaving 14 bases between them. In nucleotides, the CDR3 is TGTGCCAGCAGTTATAAGCCCCCTTTCAACAATGAGCAGTTCTTC. It codes for CASSYKPPFNNEQFF.